Below are 27 T cell receptor beta chains sequenced from a single sample in a study of cytomegalovirus exposure and HLA in healthy donors. It was with 60 Vbeta and 13 Jbeta primers that the PCR ran. Method: immunoSEQ multiplex PCR; TCRdb's copy keeps in-frame clones and lacks some. This sample has fewer than 250,000 clones, with roughly three quarters found just once. Sequences were obtained from PBMCs. Receptor source: a male donor in good health and CMV-seropositive.

V and J are TRBV7-2 and TRBJ2-5; D is perhaps TRBD2 (6 bases). This CDR3 spans 14 amino acids. Germline CDR1 is SGHTA and CDR2 is FQGNSA. Trimming removed 1 base from V and 5 bases from J, with 11 bases in between. The CDR3 sequence: CASSLGPGGETQYF. CDR3 coding DNA: TGTGCCAGCAGCTTAGGTCCAGGAGGGGAGACCCAGTACTTC.

The V gene is TRBV6-6, the J gene TRBJ2-7; 10 bases line up with TRBD2. With 6 bases clipped from V and 4 bases from J, the junction kept 12 bases outside the gene matches. Looked up from germline, CDR1 is MNHNY and CDR2 is SVGAGI (reference sequence). The CDR3 totals 16 residues. The CDR3 nucleotides are TGTGCCAGCAGGTTATTTAATAGCGGGGGGTCTTACGAGCAGTACTTC. Translating gives CASRLFNSGGSYEQYF.

The V gene is TRBV20-1, the J gene TRBJ1-2; D call uncertain. Germline CDR1 reads DFQATT; CDR2 reads SNEGSKA (reference sequence). Trimming took 3 bases from V and 4 from J, leaving 6 bases between them. This CDR3 contains 11 residues. The CDR3 is CSARSVYGYTF. The CDR3 nucleotides are TGCAGTGCTAGGTCGGTCTATGGCTACACCTTC.

V and J are TRBV9 and TRBJ2-7, with a possible D match to TRBD2 (6 bases). The CDR3 sequence is 17 residues long. Germline lookup yields CDR1 SGDLS and CDR2 YYNGEE. V lost 0 bases and J lost 2, with 18 bases in between. The CDR3 region has the DNA TGTGCCAGCAGCGTAGGGCCGGGCGGGGTCGGGGCCTACGAGCAGTACTTC. This translates into CASSVGPGGVGAYEQYF.

The chain has TRBV13 and TRBJ1-3; D possibly corresponds to TRBD1 (5 bases). Germline V CDR1 and CDR2: PRHDT, FYEKMQ (reference sequence). The CDR3 extends over 15 amino acids. With 2 bases removed from V and 4 bases from J, the gap between germline ends came to 12 bases. The CDR3 here is CASSLMSRAGNTIYF. As DNA, the CDR3 is TGTGCCAGCAGCTTAATGTCCAGGGCCGGAAACACCATATATTTT.

This chain uses TRBV9 with TRBJ2-1; 12 bases map to TRBD2. V lost 3 bases and J lost 6; bases outside the gene matches: 1. The CDR3 is 14 residues long. From germline, CDR1 is SGDLS and CDR2 YYNGEE. The DNA of the CDR3 is TGTGCCAGCAGCGGGGGACTAGCGGGCAATGAGCAGTTCTTC. Encoded protein: CASSGGLAGNEQFF.

This clone was counted between two and nine times. The chain uses TRBV5-8 and TRBJ2-3; D is possibly TRBD2 (5 bases). The CDR3 runs 16 residues. Germline loops: CDR1 SGHTS, CDR2 YDEGEE. V lost 0 bases, J lost 4 bases, and 15 bases lay in between. CDR3: CASSLALGRPSDTQYF. The DNA for the CDR3 is TGTGCCAGCAGCTTGGCCCTGGGGAGACCCTCAGATACGCAGTATTTT. The full variable domain, its missing parts supplied by reference TRBV5-8 and TRBJ2-3, is EAGVTQSPTHLIKTRGQQATLRCSPISGHTSVYWYQQALGLGLQFLLWYDEGEERNRGNFPPRFSGRQFPNYSSELNVNALELEDSALYLCASSLALGRPSDTQYFGPGTRLTVL.

The rearrangement links TRBV7-3 to TRBJ2-5; the D gene is possibly TRBD1 (6 bases). The J call may be mistaken, given a closer DNA end match to TRBJ2-7. Germline values: CDR1 SGHTA, CDR2 FQGTGA. This CDR3 has 13 residues. The CDR3 is CASSSQQGFEQYF. In DNA form, the CDR3 reads TGTGCCAGCAGCTCCCAACAGGGCTTCGAGCAGTACTTC.

The chain joins TRBV7-9 to TRBJ2-5; the D is unclear. This CDR3 comprises 11 residues. Trimming cost V 3 bases and J 3 bases, with 2 bases left between them. From germline, CDR1 is SEHNR and CDR2 FQNEAQ (reference sequence). The CDR3 spells CASSFKETQYF. CDR3 coding DNA: TGTGCCAGCAGCTTTAAAGAGACCCAGTACTTC.

Points on this clone: A junction boundary mismatches the germline segment, possibly from a read error. The rearrangement uses TRBV5-4 and TRBJ2-2; no clear D. The CDR3 has 14 amino acids. Germline CDR1 is SGHNT and CDR2 is YYREEE (reference sequence). Here the CDR3 reads CANSSPGNTGELFF. The CDR3 nucleotides are TGTGCCAACAGCTCCCCCGGGAACACCGGGGAGCTGTTTTTT.

V and J are TRBV19 and TRBJ2-7, with 11 bases that match TRBD2. The CDR3 loop spans 15 amino acids. Per germline, CDR1 LNHDA and CDR2 SQIVND (reference sequence). V was pared by 10 bases and J by 3 bases, with 11 bases of the junction left unmatched. The CDR3 reads CATEDLAGGIYEQYF. The CDR3, as DNA: TGTGCCACCGAGGATCTAGCGGGAGGTATCTACGAGCAGTACTTC. Together with reference TRBV19 and TRBJ2-7, the CDR3 gives the full variable domain: DGGITQSPKYLFRKEGQNVTLSCEQNLNHDAMYWYRQDPGQGLRLIYYSQIVNDFQKGDIAEGYSVSREKKESFPLTVTSAQKNPTAFYLCATEDLAGGIYEQYFGPGTRLTVT.

This chain connects TRBV28 to TRBJ1-5; unclear D gene. The V and J ends lost 4 bases and 5 bases respectively, with 3 bases between them. The CDR3 runs to 11 residues. In germline, CDR1 is MDHEN, CDR2 SYDVKM. In nucleotides, the CDR3 is TGTGCCAGCAGTTCTTATCAGCCCCAGCATTTT. This translates into CASSSYQPQHF.

This clone was picked up a small number of times. V is TRBV4-1 and J is TRBJ2-1; D is possibly TRBD2 (5 bases). The germline gives CDR1 MGHRA, CDR2 YSYEKL. CDR3 length equals 15 residues. V lost 3 bases and J lost 6, with 15 bases in between. The CDR3 is CASSQRSTSSNEQFF. The CDR3, as DNA: TGCGCCAGCAGCCAGAGATCCACTAGTTCCAATGAGCAGTTCTTC.

The genes are TRBV6-1 and TRBJ1-2; D remains ambiguous. V was trimmed by 2 bases and J by 8 bases, leaving 15 bases between them. This CDR3 is 14 amino acids long. Germline CDR1 is MNHNS and CDR2 is SASEGT. CDR3 DNA sequence: TGTGCCAGCAGTGAAATACTTTCCGAGCGAGGCTACACCTTC. This codes for CASSEILSERGYTF.

This chain uses TRBV5-1 with TRBJ2-2, with 10 bases fitting TRBD2. The CDR3 is 16 residues long. After removal of 3 bases from V and 2 bases from J, the junction contained 4 bases not matched to a gene. The germline CDR1 and CDR2 sequences are SGHRS and YFSETQ. The CDR3, as DNA: TGCGCCAGCAGCTGGGCTAGCGGGGGCAACACCGGGGAGCTGTTTTTT. It encodes CASSWASGGNTGELFF.

The chain is built from TRBV27 and TRBJ1-3; D uncertain. The CDR3 is 14 amino acids. Germline values: CDR1 MNHEY, CDR2 SMNVEV (reference sequence). V lost 3 bases and J 1 base, leaving 7 bases between the germline ends. In DNA form, the CDR3 reads TGTGCCAGCAGTTTGTGGCCATCTGGAAACACCATATATTTT. It is translated as CASSLWPSGNTIYF.

The rearrangement joins TRBV7-2 to TRBJ2-3; 7 nucleotides match TRBD2. J gave up 1 base and V 2 bases, and 6 bases lay outside the gene matches. CDR3 length equals 16 residues. In germline, CDR1 is SGHTA, CDR2 FQGNSA. The chain's CDR3 is CASSLTLAARTDTQYF. The CDR3 DNA follows: TGTGCCAGCAGCTTAACTCTAGCGGCGCGCACAGATACGCAGTATTTT.

This rearrangement joins TRBV11-2 to TRBJ2-3, with D unresolved. Trimming left V 7 bases short and J 2 bases short, with 16 bases between. CDR3 length: 15 amino acids. The germline CDR1 and CDR2 sequences are SGHAT and FQNNGV. The CDR3, as DNA: TGTGCCAGCACCATAAGTGTCACCTACACAGATACGCAGTATTTT. It yields the protein CASTISVTYTDTQYF.

In its sample, this clone was seen once. This chain links TRBV30 with TRBJ2-1; D remains unclear. Germline V gene lookup returns CDR1 GTSNPN and CDR2 SVGIG (reference sequence). With 2 bases removed from V and 4 bases from J, the gap between germline ends came to 12 bases. CDR3 length: 14 residues. The CDR3 DNA follows: TGTGCCTGGAGTCTGTTGAGGTCGTACAATGAGCAGTTCTTC. Translated: CAWSLLRSYNEQFF.

A word on this clone: This sample includes further DNA sequences coding for the same CDR3. This sequence joins TRBV7-3 and TRBJ2-3; D call uncertain. Germline assignment: CDR1 SGHTA and CDR2 FQGTGA. CDR3 size: 13 residues. Trimming took off 5 bases at V and 0 bases at J, with 6 bases between the two ends. As DNA, the CDR3 is TGTGCCAGCAGCCCCACTAGCACAGATACGCAGTATTTT. Translating it yields CASSPTSTDTQYF.

Remarks on this clone: The junction does not match germline at one end; this may be a read error. The chain joins TRBV7-9 to TRBJ2-3; D call uncertain. The CDR3 is made up of 13 amino acids. The germline CDR1 and CDR2 sequences are SEHNR and FQNEAQ (reference sequence). The CDR3 bases are TGTTCCAGCAGCTTCCACTCTGTAGATACGCAGTATTTT. It yields the protein CSSSFHSVDTQYF.

This clone was seen once. The chain combines TRBV6-1 with TRBJ2-5, with 7 bases that match TRBD2. The DNA matches TRBJ2-7 better at its end, which makes the J call doubtful. CDR3 length equals 15 residues. The germline V gene has CDR1 MNHNS and CDR2 SASEGT. The CDR3 protein is CASTKEGLKSYEQYF. The CDR3 DNA follows: TGTGCCAGCACCAAGGAGGGACTAAAATCCTACGAGCAGTACTTC.

The genes are TRBV5-4 and TRBJ1-2; possibly TRBD1 for D (5 bases). With 2 bases removed from V and 1 base from J, the gap between germline ends came to 9 bases. The CDR3 runs to 14 residues. CDR1 and CDR2 (germline): SGHNT, YYREEE (reference sequence). CDR3 sequence (DNA): TGTGCCAGCAGCTTAGGAGACAGTAACTATGGCTACACCTTC. Its translation: CASSLGDSNYGYTF. Drawing the rest from reference TRBV5-4 and TRBJ1-2, the complete variable domain is ETGVTQSPTHLIKTRGQQVTLRCSSQSGHNTVSWYQQALGQGPQFIFQYYREEENGRGNFPPRFSGLQFPNYSSELNVNALELDDSALYLCASSLGDSNYGYTFGSGTRLTVV.

This chain connects TRBV18 to TRBJ2-7; possible D gene TRBD1, 6 bases. V lost 3 bases, J lost 0 bases, and 9 bases lay in between. The germline gives CDR1 KGHSH, CDR2 LQKENI. This CDR3 is built from 14 residues. This CDR3 reads CASSPPDSSYEQYF. Here the CDR3 DNA reads TGTGCCAGCTCACCGCCGGACAGCTCCTACGAGCAGTACTTC.

The chain recombines TRBV7-2 with TRBJ1-1; possibly TRBD1 for D (5 bases). Deletions cut 6 bases from V and 2 bases from J, with 10 bases between. The CDR3 has 13 amino acids. Germline-derived CDR1 and CDR2 are SGHTA and FQGNSA. CDR3: CASRGLGNTEAFF. The CDR3, as DNA: TGTGCCAGCAGGGGACTGGGAAACACTGAAGCTTTCTTT.

The chain combines TRBV27 with TRBJ1-1; a possible D gene is TRBD1 (5 bases). This CDR3 region has 15 residues. Trimming took 1 base from V and 4 from J, leaving 13 bases between them. CDR1 MNHEY and CDR2 SMNVEV come from the germline V gene (reference sequence). This CDR3 reads CASSLLPVQGTEAFF. The CDR3 DNA is TGTGCCAGCAGTTTATTACCAGTCCAGGGCACTGAAGCTTTCTTT.

The chain recombines TRBV11-2 with TRBJ2-7; 8 bases agree with TRBD1. With 5 bases clipped from V and 3 bases from J, the junction kept 9 bases outside the gene matches. This CDR3 contains 15 residues. Germline lookup yields CDR1 SGHAT and CDR2 FQNNGV. The CDR3 DNA is TGTGCCAGCAGCAACTCTCGGGACAGGTTCTACGAGCAGTACTTC. Protein sequence: CASSNSRDRFYEQYF.